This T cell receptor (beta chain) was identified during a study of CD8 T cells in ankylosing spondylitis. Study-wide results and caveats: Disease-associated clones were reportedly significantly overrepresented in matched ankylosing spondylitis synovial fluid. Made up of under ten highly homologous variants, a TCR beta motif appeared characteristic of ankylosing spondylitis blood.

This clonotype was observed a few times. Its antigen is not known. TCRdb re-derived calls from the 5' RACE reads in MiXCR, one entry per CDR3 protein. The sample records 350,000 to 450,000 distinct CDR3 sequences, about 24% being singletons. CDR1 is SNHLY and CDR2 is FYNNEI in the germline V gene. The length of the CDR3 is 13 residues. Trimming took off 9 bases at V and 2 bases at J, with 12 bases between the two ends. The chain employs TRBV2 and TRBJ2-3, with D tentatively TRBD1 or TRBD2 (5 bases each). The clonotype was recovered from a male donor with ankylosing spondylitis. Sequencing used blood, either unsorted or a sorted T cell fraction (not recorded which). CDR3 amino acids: CASTRGFTDTQYF. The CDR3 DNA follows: TGTGCCAGTACCCGGGGCTTCACAGATACGCAGTATTTT.